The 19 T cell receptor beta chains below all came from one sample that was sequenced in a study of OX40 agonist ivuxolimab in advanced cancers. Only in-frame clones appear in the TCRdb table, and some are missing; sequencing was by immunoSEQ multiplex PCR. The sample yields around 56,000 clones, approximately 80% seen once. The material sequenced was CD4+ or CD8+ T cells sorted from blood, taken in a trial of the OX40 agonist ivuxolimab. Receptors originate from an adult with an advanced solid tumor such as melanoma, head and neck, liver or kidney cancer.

The DNA for the CDR3 is TGTGCCAGCAGCTGGGGCAATTCGAACACCGGGGAGCTGTTTTTT. This codes for CASSWGNSNTGELFF. The rearrangement joins TRBV11-2 to TRBJ2-2; D is perhaps TRBD1 (5 bases). The germline V gene has CDR1 SGHAT and CDR2 FQNNGV. The CDR3 length is 15 residues. V gave up 4 bases and J gave up 0 bases, with 9 bases separating them.

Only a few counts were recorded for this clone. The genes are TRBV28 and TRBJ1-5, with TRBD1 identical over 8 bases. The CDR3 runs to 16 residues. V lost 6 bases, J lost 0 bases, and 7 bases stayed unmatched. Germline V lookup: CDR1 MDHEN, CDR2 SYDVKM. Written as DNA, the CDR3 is TGTGCCAGCAGGAACACAGGGGGTTATAGCAATCAGCCCCAGCATTTT. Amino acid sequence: CASRNTGGYSNQPQHF.

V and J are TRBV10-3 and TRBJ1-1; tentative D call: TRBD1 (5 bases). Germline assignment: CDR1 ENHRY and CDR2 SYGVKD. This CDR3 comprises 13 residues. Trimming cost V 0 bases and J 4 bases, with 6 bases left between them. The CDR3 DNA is TGTGCCATCAGTGAGTCGGGGGGCACTGAAGCTTTCTTT. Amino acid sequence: CAISESGGTEAFF.

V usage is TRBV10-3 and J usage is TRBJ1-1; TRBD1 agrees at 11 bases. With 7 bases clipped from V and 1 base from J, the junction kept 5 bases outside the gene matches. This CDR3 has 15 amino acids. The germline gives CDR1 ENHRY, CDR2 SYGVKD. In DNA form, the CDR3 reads TGTGCCATCAAAAGGACAGGGGGCTCGAACACTGAAGCTTTCTTT. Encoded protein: CAIKRTGGSNTEAFF.

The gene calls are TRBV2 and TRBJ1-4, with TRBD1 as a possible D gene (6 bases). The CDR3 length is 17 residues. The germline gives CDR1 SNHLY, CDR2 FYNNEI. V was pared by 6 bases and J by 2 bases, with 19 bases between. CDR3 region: CASSIPGTPLTNEKLFF. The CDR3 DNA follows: TGTGCCAGCAGCATCCCCGGGACACCCTTGACTAATGAAAAACTGTTTTTT.

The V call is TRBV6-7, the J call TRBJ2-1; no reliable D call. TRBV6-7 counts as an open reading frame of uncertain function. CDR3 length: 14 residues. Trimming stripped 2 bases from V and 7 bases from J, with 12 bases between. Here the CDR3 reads CASSYPGLRNEQFF. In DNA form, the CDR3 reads TGTGCCAGCAGTTACCCCGGGTTGCGGAATGAGCAGTTCTTC.

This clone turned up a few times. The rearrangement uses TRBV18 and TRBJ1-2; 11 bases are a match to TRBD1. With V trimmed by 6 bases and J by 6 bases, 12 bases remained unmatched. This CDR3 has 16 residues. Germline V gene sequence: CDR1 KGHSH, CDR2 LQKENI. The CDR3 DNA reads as TGTGCCAGCTCGCGTCCCGGGACAGGGGGTAATAATGGCTACACCTTC. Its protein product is CASSRPGTGGNNGYTF. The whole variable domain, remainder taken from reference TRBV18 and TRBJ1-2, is NAGVMQNPRHLVRRRGQEARLRCSPMKGHSHVYWYRQLPEEGLKFMVYLQKENIIDESGMPKERFSAEFPKEGPSILRIQQVVRGDSAAYFCASSRPGTGGNNGYTFGSGTRLTVV.

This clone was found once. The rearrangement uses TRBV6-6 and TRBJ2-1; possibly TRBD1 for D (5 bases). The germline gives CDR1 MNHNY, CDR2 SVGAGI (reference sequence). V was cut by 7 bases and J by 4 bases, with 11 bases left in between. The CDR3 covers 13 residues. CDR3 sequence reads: CASTGAGYNEQFF. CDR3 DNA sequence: TGTGCCAGCACTGGGGCCGGGTACAATGAGCAGTTCTTC.

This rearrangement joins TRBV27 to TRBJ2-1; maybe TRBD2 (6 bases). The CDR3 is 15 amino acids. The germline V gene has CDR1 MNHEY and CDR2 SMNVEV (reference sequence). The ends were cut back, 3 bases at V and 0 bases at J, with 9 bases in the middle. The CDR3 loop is CASSLEGASYNEQFF. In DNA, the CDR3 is TGTGCCAGCAGTTTGGAGGGAGCCTCCTACAATGAGCAGTTCTTC.

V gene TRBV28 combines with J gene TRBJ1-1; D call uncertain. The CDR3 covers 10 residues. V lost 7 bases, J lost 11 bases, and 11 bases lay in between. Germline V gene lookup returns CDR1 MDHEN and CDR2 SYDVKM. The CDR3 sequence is CASTLNVAFF. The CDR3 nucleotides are TGTGCCAGCACCCTCAATGTTGCTTTCTTT.

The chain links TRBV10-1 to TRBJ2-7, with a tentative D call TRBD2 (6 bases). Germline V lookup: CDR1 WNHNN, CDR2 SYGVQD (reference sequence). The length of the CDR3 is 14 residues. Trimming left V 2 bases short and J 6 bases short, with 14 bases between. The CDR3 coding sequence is TGCGCCAGCAGTGAGGACCCGGGGGTTCGCGAGCAGTACTTC. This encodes CASSEDPGVREQYF.

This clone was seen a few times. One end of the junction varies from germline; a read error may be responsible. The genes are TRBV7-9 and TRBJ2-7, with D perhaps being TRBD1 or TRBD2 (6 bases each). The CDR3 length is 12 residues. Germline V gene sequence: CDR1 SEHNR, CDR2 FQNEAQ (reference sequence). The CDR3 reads CASRADGGSGLF. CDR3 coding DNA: TGTGCCAGCAGGGCGGACGGGGGCTCGGGGCTCTTC.

In nucleotides, the CDR3 is TGTGCCAGCAGTTTATTGAGGAAGAACACTGAAGCTTTCTTT. Amino acids: CASSLLRKNTEAFF. The V call is TRBV28, the J call TRBJ1-1; no clear D gene. The CDR3 extends over 14 amino acids. Germline CDR1 and CDR2: MDHEN and SYDVKM. V dropped 1 base and J dropped 1 base, with 7 bases sitting between them.

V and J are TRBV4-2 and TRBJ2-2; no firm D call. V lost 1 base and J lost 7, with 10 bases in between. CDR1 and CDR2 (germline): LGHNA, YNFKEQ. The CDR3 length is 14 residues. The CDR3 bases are TGTGCCAGCAGCCAAGGATCCTTAGACGGGGAGCTGTTTTTT. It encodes CASSQGSLDGELFF.

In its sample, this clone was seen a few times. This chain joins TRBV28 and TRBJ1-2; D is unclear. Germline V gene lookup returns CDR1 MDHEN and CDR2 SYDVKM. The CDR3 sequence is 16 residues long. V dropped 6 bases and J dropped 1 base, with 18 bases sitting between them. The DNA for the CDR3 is TGTGCCAGCAGCATTCCCTCGAGTAACCTTAACTATGGCTACACCTTC. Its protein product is CASSIPSSNLNYGYTF.

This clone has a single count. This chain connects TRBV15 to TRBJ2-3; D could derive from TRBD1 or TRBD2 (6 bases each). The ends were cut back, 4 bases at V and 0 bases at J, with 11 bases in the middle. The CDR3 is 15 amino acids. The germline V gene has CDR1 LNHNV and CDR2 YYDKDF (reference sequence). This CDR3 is CATSTPGASTDTQYF. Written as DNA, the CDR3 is TGTGCCACCAGCACCCCGGGGGCTAGCACAGATACGCAGTATTTT. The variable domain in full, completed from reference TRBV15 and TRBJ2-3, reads DAMVIQNPRYQVTQFGKPVTLSCSQTLNHNVMYWYQQKSSQAPKLLFHYYDKDFNNEADTPDNFQSRRPNTSFCFLDIRSPGLGDTAMYLCATSTPGASTDTQYFGPGTRLTVL.

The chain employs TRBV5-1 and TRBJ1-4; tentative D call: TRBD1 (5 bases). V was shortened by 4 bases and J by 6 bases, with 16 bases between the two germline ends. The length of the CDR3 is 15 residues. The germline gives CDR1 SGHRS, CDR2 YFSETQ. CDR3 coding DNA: TGCGCCAGCAGCCCCCTCAGGCTCAGGGATGAAAAACTGTTTTTT. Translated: CASSPLRLRDEKLFF. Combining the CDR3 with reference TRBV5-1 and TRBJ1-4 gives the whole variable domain KAGVTQTPRYLIKTRGQQVTLSCSPISGHRSVSWYQQTPGQGLQFLFEYFSETQRNKGNFPGRFSGRQFSNSRSEMNVSTLELGDSALYLCASSPLRLRDEKLFFGSGTQLSVL.

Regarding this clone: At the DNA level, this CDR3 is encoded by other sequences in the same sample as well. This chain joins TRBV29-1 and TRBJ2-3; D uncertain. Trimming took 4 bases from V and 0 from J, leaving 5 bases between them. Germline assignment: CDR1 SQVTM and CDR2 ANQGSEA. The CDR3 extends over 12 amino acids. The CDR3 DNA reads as TGCAGCGTTGGGGCTAGCACAGATACGCAGTATTTT. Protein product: CSVGASTDTQYF.

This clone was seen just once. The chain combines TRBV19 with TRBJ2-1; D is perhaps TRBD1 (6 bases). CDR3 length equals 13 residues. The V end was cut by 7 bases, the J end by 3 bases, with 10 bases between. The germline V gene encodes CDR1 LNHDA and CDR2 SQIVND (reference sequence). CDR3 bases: TGTGCCAGTAAACAGGGATTCTACAATGAGCAGTTCTTC. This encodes CASKQGFYNEQFF.